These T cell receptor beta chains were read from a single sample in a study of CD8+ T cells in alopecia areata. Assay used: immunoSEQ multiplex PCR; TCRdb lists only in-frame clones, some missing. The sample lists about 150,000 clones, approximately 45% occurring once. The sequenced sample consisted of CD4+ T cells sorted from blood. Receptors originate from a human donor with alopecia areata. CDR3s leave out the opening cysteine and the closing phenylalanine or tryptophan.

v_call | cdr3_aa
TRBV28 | ASSKRDKGYT
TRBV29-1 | SVGKREPYNEQF
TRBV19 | ASSVEYNEQF
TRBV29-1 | SVQGRMNTEAF
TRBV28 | ASTVGGSGPKNIQY
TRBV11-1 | ASMREGYNEQF
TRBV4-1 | ASSHYGMAKNIQY
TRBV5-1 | ASRPGENTEAF
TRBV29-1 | GSKGGRVNYGYT
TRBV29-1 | SVRTGAEQY
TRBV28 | ASSLLAAGYT
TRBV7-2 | ASSQRQGNQPQH
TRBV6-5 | ASSPIGETQY
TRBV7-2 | ASSLDSFIRDYTDTQY
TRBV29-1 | GAGGPPNEQF
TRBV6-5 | ASSYSMDRGGETQY
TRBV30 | AWSNGQGLETQY
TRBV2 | ASSELGLANTGELF
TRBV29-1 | SVSTGVGNTIY
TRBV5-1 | ASSPGTSLDNEQF
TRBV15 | AANSGDSYEQY
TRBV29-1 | SARTREGTGELF
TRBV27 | ASSQGQGYLSYEQY
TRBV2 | ASERTGHNYGYT
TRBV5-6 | ASSFRTSGTNNEQF
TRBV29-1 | SADRGNEQY
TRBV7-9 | ASSPWTSGNYEQY
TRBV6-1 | ASSELSGASGEQY
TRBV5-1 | ASSLALQSFSGETQY
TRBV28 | ASSWGLQGFGNTIY
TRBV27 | ASSGTSDTQY
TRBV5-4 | ASSSGLAQETQY
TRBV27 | ASSWDRGTEAF
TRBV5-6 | ASQTGTRHEQF
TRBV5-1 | ASSLAGAREAF
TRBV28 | ASSPRRTFNEKLF
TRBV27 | ASSAAGNTEAF
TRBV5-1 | ASSTGETYNEQF
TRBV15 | ATSRESGIGDYEQY
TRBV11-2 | ASSRRTDQY
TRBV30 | AWSDPVGRSGNTIY
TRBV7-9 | ASSRSGAGTPFNTQY
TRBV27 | ASPPTRGDIQY
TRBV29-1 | SVATGTRDYGYT
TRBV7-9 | ASSLVLTSSLGGNEQF
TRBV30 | AWSVGHNYGYT
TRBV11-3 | ASGFTTTDTQY
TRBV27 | ASSLSKPYTGELF
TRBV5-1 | ASSLWTGEAHEQY
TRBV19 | ASSSVQLNEKLF
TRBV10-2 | ASDSQDSYEQY
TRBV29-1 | SVVPGPNYEQY
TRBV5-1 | ASSLEMNTGELF
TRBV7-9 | ASSRPLYGYT
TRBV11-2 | ASSLSEETQY
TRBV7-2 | ASSSTGDSGNTIY
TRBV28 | ASSLAQLTDEAF
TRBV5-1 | ASSLTRHEQY
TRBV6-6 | ASSYGSGTGETQY
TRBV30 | AWSVLVAYEQY